The clone carrying this TCR beta chain was recorded a few times. Antigen specificity is unknown. Naive CD8 populations comprised CD45RO-negative cells positively selected for CCR7, excluding terminally differentiated effector memory CD45RA+ cells. Among the donors, all were Caucasian adults who lived in Nashville, Tennessee. This entry comes from a study of shared clonotypes between healthy human individuals. Study-wide context: Each donor contributed plates that comprised three CD4 naive, three CD4 memory, two CD8 naive and one CD8 memory. Study results and caveats: Specimens sampled were limited to blood, with tissue repertoires likely differing. Across a few donors, naive CD4 shared roughly 5%, naive CD8 about 3.2%, memory CD4 about 2.5%, memory CD8 over 0.3%.

Clones were read by immunoSEQ multiplex PCR, and TCRdb kept only the in-frame ones, dropping some. The data contain about 2 million clones, 85% to 95% of them singletons. This CDR3 has 15 amino acids. Germline assignment: CDR1 LGHNA and CDR2 YNFKEQ. J lost 3 bases, V lost 3 bases, and 7 bases had no gene match. This receptor was obtained from a man aged 18 to 35 in good health. The chain uses TRBV4-2 and TRBJ1-2, with 7 nucleotides matching TRBD1. Sequencing input: naive CD8+ T cells sorted from blood. As DNA, the CDR3 is TGTGCCAGCAGCCAGGGATTAACAGGGGACTATGGCTACACCTTC. Amino acids: CASSQGLTGDYGYTF.